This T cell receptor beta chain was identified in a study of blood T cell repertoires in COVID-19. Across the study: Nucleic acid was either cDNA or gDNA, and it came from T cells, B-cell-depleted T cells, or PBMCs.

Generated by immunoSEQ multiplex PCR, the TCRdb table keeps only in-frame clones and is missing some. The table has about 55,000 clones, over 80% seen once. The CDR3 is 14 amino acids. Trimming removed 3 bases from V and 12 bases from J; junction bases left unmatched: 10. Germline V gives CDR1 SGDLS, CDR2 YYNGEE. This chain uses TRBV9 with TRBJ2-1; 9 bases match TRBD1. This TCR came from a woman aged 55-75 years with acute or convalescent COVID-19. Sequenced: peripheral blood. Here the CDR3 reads CASSEGQGNYGQFF. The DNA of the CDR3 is TGTGCCAGCAGCGAGGGACAGGGTAACTATGGGCAGTTCTTC.